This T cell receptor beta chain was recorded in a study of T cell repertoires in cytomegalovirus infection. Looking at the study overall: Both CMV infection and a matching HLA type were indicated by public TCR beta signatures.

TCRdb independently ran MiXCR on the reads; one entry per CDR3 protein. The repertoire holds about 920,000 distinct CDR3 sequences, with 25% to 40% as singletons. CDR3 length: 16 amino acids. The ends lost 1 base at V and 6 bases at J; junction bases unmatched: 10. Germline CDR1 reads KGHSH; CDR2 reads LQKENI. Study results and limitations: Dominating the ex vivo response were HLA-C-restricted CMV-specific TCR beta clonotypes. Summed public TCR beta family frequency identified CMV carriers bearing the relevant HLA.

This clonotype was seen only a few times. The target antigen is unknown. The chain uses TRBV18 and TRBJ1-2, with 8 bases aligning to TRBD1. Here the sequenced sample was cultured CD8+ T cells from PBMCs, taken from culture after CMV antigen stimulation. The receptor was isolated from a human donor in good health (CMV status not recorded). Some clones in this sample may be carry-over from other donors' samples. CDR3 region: CASSPLSDRGRDGYTF. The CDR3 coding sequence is TGTGCCAGCTCACCACTTAGCGACAGGGGAAGAGATGGCTACACCTTC.